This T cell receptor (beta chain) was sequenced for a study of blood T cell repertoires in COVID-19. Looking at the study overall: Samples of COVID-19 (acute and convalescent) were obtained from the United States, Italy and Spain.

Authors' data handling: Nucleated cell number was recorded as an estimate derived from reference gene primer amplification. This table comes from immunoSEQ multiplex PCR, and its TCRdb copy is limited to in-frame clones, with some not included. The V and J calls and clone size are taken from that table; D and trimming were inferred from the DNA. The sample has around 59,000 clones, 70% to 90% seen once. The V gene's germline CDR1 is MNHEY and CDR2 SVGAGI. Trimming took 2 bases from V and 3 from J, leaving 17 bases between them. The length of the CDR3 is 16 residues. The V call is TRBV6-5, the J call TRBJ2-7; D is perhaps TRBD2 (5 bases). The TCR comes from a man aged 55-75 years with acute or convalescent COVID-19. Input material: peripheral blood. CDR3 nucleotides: TGTGCCAGCAGTTACGTGGGAAAAACGGGGAGCTACGAGCAGTACTTC. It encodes CASSYVGKTGSYEQYF.